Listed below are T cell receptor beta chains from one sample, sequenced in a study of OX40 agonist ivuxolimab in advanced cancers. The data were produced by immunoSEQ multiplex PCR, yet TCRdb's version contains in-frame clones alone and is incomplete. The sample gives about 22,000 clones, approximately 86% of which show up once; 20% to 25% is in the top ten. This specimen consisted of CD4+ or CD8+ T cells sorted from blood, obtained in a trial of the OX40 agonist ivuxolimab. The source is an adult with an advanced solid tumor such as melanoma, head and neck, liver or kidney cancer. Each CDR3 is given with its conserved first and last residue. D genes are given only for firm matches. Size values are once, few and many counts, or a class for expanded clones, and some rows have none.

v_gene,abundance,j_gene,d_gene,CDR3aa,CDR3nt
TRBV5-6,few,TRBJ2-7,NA,CASSLLGEWTYEQYF,TGTGCCAGCAGCTTGTTAGGTGAATGGACCTACGAGCAGTACTTC
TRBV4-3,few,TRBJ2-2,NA,CASSQATDNTGELFF,TGCGCCAGCAGCCAAGCGACAGACAACACCGGGGAGCTGTTTTTT
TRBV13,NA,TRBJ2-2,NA,CASSLVGDANTGELFF,TGTGCCAGCAGCTTAGTAGGGGACGCGAACACCGGGGAGCTGTTTTTT
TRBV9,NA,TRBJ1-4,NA,CASSVEFGGGGEKLFF,TGTGCCAGCAGCGTAGAATTCGGGGGCGGAGGTGAAAAACTGTTTTTT
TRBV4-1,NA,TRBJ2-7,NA,CASSLRGLPPRGPRDTSYEQYF,TGCGCCAGCAGCCTTCGGGGCCTTCCTCCCCGGGGACCTCGGGACACCTCCTACGAGCAGTACTTC
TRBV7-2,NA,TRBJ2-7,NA,CASSHGEGGYNEQYF,TGTGCCAGCAGCCACGGGGAAGGGGGGTATAACGAGCAGTACTTC
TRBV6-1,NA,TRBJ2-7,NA,CASSEGGTPYEQYF,TGTGCCAGCAGTGAGGGAGGAACCCCCTACGAGCAGTACTTC
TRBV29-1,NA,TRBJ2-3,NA,CSVDPWDTQYF,TGCAGCGTAGACCCTTGGGATACGCAGTATTTT
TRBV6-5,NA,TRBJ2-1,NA,CASSYTAGASYNEQFF,TGTGCCAGCAGTTACACCGCAGGGGCAAGCTACAATGAGCAGTTCTTC
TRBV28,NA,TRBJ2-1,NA,CASIPQETYNEQFF,TGTGCCAGCATCCCACAGGAGACCTACAATGAGCAGTTCTTC
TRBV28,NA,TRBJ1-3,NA,CASSSPTFTKSSGNTIYF,TGTGCCAGCAGTAGCCCAACTTTTACAAAGAGCTCTGGAAACACCATATATTTT
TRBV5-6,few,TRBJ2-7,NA,CASSFGRSSYEQYF,TGTGCCAGCAGCTTTGGCAGAAGCTCCTACGAGCAGTACTTC
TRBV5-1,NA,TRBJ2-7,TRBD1,CASSLGGQASYEQYF,TGCGCCAGCAGCTTGGGGGGACAGGCTTCCTACGAGCAGTACTTC
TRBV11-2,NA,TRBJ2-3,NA,CASNNMTGGETDTQYF,TGTGCCAGCAACAATATGACAGGCGGGGAAACAGATACGCAGTATTTT
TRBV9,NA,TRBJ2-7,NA,CASSVGDSAAYEQYF,TGTGCCAGCAGCGTAGGAGACAGCGCGGCCTACGAGCAGTACTTC
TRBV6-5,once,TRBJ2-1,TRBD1,CASSFTATGDEQFF,TGTGCCAGCAGCTTTACTGCGACAGGGGATGAGCAGTTCTTC
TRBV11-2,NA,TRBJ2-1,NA,CASSDGGRDRYNEQFF,TGTGCCAGCAGCGACGGGGGACGGGATAGATACAATGAGCAGTTCTTC
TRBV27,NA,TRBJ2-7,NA,CASSFRAHYEQYF,TGTGCCAGCAGCTTCCGGGCCCACTACGAGCAGTACTTC
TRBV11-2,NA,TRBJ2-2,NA,CASSLETAGERAGELFF,TGTGCCAGCAGCTTAGAGACGGCAGGGGAAAGGGCCGGGGAGCTGTTTTTT
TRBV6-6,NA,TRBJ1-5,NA,CASSHQGQPQHF,TGTGCCAGCAGCCACCAGGGACAGCCCCAGCATTTT
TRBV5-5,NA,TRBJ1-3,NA,CASSLSLGSGNTIYF,TGTGCCAGCAGCTTGTCTCTAGGATCTGGAAACACCATATATTTT
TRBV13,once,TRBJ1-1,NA,CASSLYSGTWGPTEAFF,TGTGCCAGCAGCTTATATTCTGGAACCTGGGGGCCCACTGAAGCTTTCTTT
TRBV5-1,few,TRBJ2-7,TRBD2,CASSELAGEFYDEQYF,TGCGCCAGCAGCGAACTAGCGGGAGAGTTTTATGACGAGCAGTACTTC
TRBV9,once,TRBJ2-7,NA,CASSPSPSSYEQYF,TGTGCCAGCAGCCCCTCGCCCAGCTCCTACGAGCAGTACTTC
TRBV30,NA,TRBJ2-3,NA,CAWSWDGDRTDTQYF,TGTGCCTGGAGTTGGGACGGGGATCGGACAGATACGCAGTATTTT
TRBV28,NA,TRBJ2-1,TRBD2,CASSYGLVYHEQFF,TGTGCCAGCAGTTACGGACTAGTCTACCATGAGCAGTTCTTC
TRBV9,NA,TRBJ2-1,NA,CASSEGDEQFF,TGTGCCAGCAGCGAGGGAGATGAGCAGTTCTTC
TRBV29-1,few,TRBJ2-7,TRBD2,CSVYLGTSVYEQYF,TGCAGCGTTTATCTCGGGACTAGCGTCTACGAGCAGTACTTC
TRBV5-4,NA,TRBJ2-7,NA,CASSIQEVNEQYF,TGTGCCAGCAGCATTCAGGAGGTTAACGAGCAGTACTTC
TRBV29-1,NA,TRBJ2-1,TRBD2,CSVRGLAGSTSSYNEQFF,TGCAGCGTGAGGGGACTAGCGGGATCAACGAGCTCCTACAATGAGCAGTTCTTC
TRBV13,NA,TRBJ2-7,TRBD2,CASSLGGLAGAREQYF,TGTGCCAGCAGCTTAGGAGGACTAGCGGGAGCTCGCGAGCAGTACTTC
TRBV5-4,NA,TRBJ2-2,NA,CASTNAVGATNTGELFF,TGTGCCAGCACCAATGCGGTCGGGGCAACGAACACCGGGGAGCTGTTTTTT
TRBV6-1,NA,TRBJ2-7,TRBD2,CASSTHAGDSQEQYF,TGTGCCAGCAGTACCCACGCGGGAGACTCCCAAGAGCAGTACTTC
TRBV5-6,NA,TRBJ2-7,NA,CASSPGRGAYEQYF,TGTGCCAGCAGCCCGGGGCGGGGTGCCTACGAGCAGTACTTC
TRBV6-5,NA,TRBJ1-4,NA,CASSYGGKLFF,TGTGCCAGCAGTTATGGGGGAAAACTGTTTTTT
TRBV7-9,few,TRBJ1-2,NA,CASSLGRDGYTF,TGTGCCAGCAGCTTAGGTCGGGACGGCTACACCTTC
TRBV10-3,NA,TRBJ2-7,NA,CAISESLAVGAYEQYF,TGTGCCATCAGTGAGTCCTTGGCCGTAGGGGCCTACGAGCAGTACTTC